This T cell receptor beta chain was captured by sequencing in a study of OX40 agonist ivuxolimab in advanced cancers. Study background: Enrolled patients in dose escalation had cancers that were hepatocellular carcinoma, melanoma, renal cell or head and neck cancer. Partial responses were achieved by three patients: one hepatocellular carcinoma, two cutaneous melanoma.

As to this clone: The antigen is unknown.

Method: immunoSEQ multiplex PCR; TCRdb's copy keeps in-frame clones and lacks some. This table holds about 26,000 clones, over 60% found once. Overall study findings and caveats: Researchers report that CD8+ T cells had, on average, more expanded clones than CD4+. The study did not work out the antigen specificity of the expanded peripheral T cells.

The CDR3 is made up of 15 amino acids. The V gene end was trimmed by 6 bases and the J gene end by 7 bases; junction bases not matched to a gene: 9. CDR1 is MNHEY and CDR2 is SMNVEV in the germline V gene (reference sequence). Sequenced here: CD4+ or CD8+ T cells sorted from blood, sampled in a trial of the OX40 agonist ivuxolimab. The TCR comes from an adult with an advanced solid tumor such as melanoma, head and neck, liver or kidney cancer. The J gene is TRBJ2-4, the V gene TRBV27; 10 nucleotides line up with TRBD1. CDR3 sequence (DNA): TGTGCCAGCAGCCCCCGGGGGACAGGGGCGAACATTCAGTACTTC. Protein product: CASSPRGTGANIQYF.